These T cell receptor beta chains were read from a single sample in a study of T cells after yellow fever vaccination. TCRdb reprocessed the 5' RACE reads with MiXCR, giving one entry per CDR3 protein. This table holds some 320,000 distinct CDR3 sequences, 3.5% to 5% found once. This sample comprised PBMCs, obtained 15 days after the yellow fever booster vaccination. These receptors were collected from a man between 18 and 35 years old who received the YFV17D yellow fever vaccine. Both conserved end residues are part of each CDR3. A D gene is named only where the DNA matches it firmly. A row's size may be missing; if present it is once, few, many or a size class.

>TRBJ1-6|few|TRBV20-1|TRBD1|12
CSASDRVSPLHF
TGCAGTGCTAGCGACAGGGTTTCACCCCTCCACTTT
>TRBJ2-3|-|TRBV6-5|-|12
CASSYGRGTQYF
TGTGCCAGCAGTTACGGGCGGGGTACGCAGTATTTT
>TRBJ1-6|few|TRBV6-5|-|16
CASSYRKGSYNSPLHF
TGTGCCAGCAGTTATCGGAAGGGCTCCTATAATTCACCCCTCCACTTT
>TRBJ2-5|many|TRBV7-8|-|12
CASSLSSLAMYF
TGTGCCAGCAGCTTATCATCCTTGGCCATGTACTTC
>TRBJ1-2|-|TRBV18|TRBD1|16
CASSPGQGRRNYGYTF
TGTGCCAGCTCACCCGGACAGGGGCGAAGGAACTATGGCTACACCTTC
>TRBJ2-3|-|TRBV7-6|TRBD2|16
CASSYLSGESTDTQYF
TGTGCCAGCAGCTACTTGAGCGGGGAGAGCACAGATACGCAGTATTTT
>TRBJ2-5|few|TRBV4-1|-|13
CASSQAGIETQYF
TGCGCCAGCAGCCAAGCTGGGATCGAGACCCAGTACTTC
>TRBJ1-5|-|TRBV15|TRBD1|14
CATSPGQGLRTQHF
TGTGCCACCAGCCCCGGACAGGGCCTAAGGACCCAGCATTTT
>TRBJ2-7|-|TRBV7-6|TRBD1|15
CASSRTGQGSYEQYF
TGTGCCAGCAGCAGGACAGGGCAAGGGAGCTACGAGCAGTACTTC
>TRBJ2-7|-|TRBV2|TRBD1|13
CASTRDRGYEQYF
TGTGCCAGCACCCGGGACAGGGGCTACGAGCAGTACTTC
>TRBJ2-5|many|TRBV20-1|TRBD1|13
CSATDRNQETQYF
TGCAGTGCCACGGACAGGAACCAAGAGACCCAGTACTTC
>TRBJ1-2|-|TRBV7-2|-|13
CASSIGGGYGYTF
TGTGCCAGCAGCATCGGGGGGGGTTATGGCTACACCTTC
>TRBJ2-5|-|TRBV7-3|-|15
CASSSPSWYGETQYF
TGTGCCAGCAGCTCTCCGTCTTGGTATGGAGAGACCCAGTACTTC
>TRBJ2-5|many|TRBV6-6|TRBD2|15
CASSGTSGLQETQYF
TGTGCCAGTTCAGGGACTAGCGGGCTCCAAGAGACCCAGTACTTC
>TRBJ2-5|many|TRBV5-8|TRBD2|16
CASSPGTSGDLETQYF
TGTGCCAGCAGCCCCGGGACTAGCGGGGATCTGGAGACCCAGTACTTC
>TRBJ2-1|few|TRBV5-1|TRBD2|16
CASSPRERGSTDEQFF
TGCGCCAGCAGCCCGAGGGAGCGGGGCAGCACGGATGAGCAGTTCTTC
>TRBJ2-1|many|TRBV5-1|-|12
CASRPQGGEQFF
TGCGCCAGCAGGCCACAGGGCGGTGAGCAGTTCTTC
>TRBJ2-2|few|TRBV9|TRBD2|16
CASGRGAGPNTGELFF
TGTGCCAGCGGGCGGGGGGCCGGACCGAACACCGGGGAGCTGTTTTTT
>TRBJ1-5|few|TRBV7-2|TRBD1|15
CASSLVSGGGQPQHF
TGTGCCAGCAGCTTAGTTTCAGGGGGGGGTCAGCCCCAGCATTTT
>TRBJ2-3|-|TRBV3-1|TRBD2|16
CASSQAPSGGMYTQYF
TGTGCCAGCAGCCAAGCTCCTAGCGGGGGGATGTATACGCAGTATTTT
>TRBJ1-2|few|TRBV4-1|-|18
CASSQASLSGAPGYGYTF
TGCGCCAGCAGCCAAGCTTCTCTTTCAGGGGCCCCGGGCTATGGCTACACCTTC
>TRBJ2-5|many|TRBV15|-|14
CATSRGTAQETQYF
TGTGCCACCAGCCGCGGGACAGCACAAGAGACCCAGTACTTC
>TRBJ2-5|many|TRBV7-2|-|12
CASTPVKGTQYF
TGTGCCAGCACCCCGGTGAAGGGGACCCAGTACTTC
>TRBJ1-4|many|TRBV4-3|-|14
CASSQQTSSQKLFF
TGCGCCAGCAGCCAACAGACATCATCGCAAAAACTGTTTTTT
>TRBJ1-2|many|TRBV7-8|-|14
CASSLGSANYGYTF
TGTGCCAGCAGCTTAGGGTCAGCTAACTATGGCTACACCTTC
>TRBJ2-7|-|TRBV5-4|TRBD2|18
CASSFISSGGIHLYEQYF
TGTGCCAGCAGCTTCATAAGTAGCGGGGGGATACATCTCTACGAGCAGTACTTC
>TRBJ2-4|few|TRBV4-1|-|17
CASRKGRARESENIQYF
TGCGCCAGCAGGAAAGGCAGGGCGCGCGAGTCAGAAAACATTCAGTACTTC
>TRBJ2-3|-|TRBV7-9|TRBD2|17
CASSLATSGGLTDTQYF
TGTGCCAGCAGCCTAGCCACTAGCGGGGGACTCACAGATACGCAGTATTTT
>TRBJ2-4|-|TRBV11-3|-|14
CASSWTKAKNIQYF
TGTGCCAGCAGCTGGACTAAGGCCAAAAACATTCAGTACTTC
>TRBJ2-5|many|TRBV5-1|-|12
CASSQPGETQYF
TGCGCCAGCAGTCAGCCGGGAGAGACCCAGTACTTC
>TRBJ2-7|many|TRBV15|TRBD1|15
CATSGQGLSSYEQYF
TGTGCCACCAGCGGACAGGGACTTAGCTCCTACGAGCAGTACTTC
>TRBJ2-6|-|TRBV6-6|TRBD1|18
CASSSADRGTPGANVLTF
TGTGCCAGCAGCAGCGCGGACAGGGGTACACCTGGGGCCAACGTCCTGACTTTC
>TRBJ2-7|few|TRBV27|TRBD1|13
CASRGTGLYEQYF
TGTGCCAGCAGGGGGACAGGACTTTACGAGCAGTACTTC
>TRBJ2-1|many|TRBV7-3|TRBD2|16
CASSTASGGALNEQFF
TGTGCCAGCAGCACCGCGAGCGGGGGGGCCCTTAATGAGCAGTTCTTC
>TRBJ2-2|few|TRBV5-1|-|14
CASGKGEESGELFF
TGCGCCAGCGGGAAGGGGGAGGAGTCCGGGGAGCTGTTTTTT
>TRBJ2-3|many|TRBV20-1|-|12
CSASSRGYTQYF
TGCAGTGCTAGTAGTAGAGGGTATACGCAGTATTTT
>TRBJ2-7|many|TRBV12-3/TRBV12-4|-|11
CASSGAYEQYF
TGTGCCAGCAGTGGGGCCTACGAGCAGTACTTC
>TRBJ2-2|-|TRBV12-3/TRBV12-4|-|14
CASSSTRGGGELFF
TGTGCCAGCAGTTCCACCCGGGGCGGAGGGGAGCTGTTTTTT
>TRBJ2-2|many|TRBV9|-|13
CASSVTDTGELFF
TGTGCCAGCAGCGTCACGGACACCGGGGAGCTGTTTTTT
>TRBJ1-5|few|TRBV4-1|-|15
CASSQDMKGNQPQHF
TGCGCCAGCAGCCAAGATATGAAGGGCAATCAGCCCCAGCATTTT
>TRBJ1-6|-|TRBV13|-|15
CASSDSGKGDSPLHF
TGTGCCAGCAGCGATTCGGGGAAGGGTGATTCACCCCTCCACTTT
>TRBJ1-1|-|TRBV7-2|-|13
CARSLGRNTEAFF
TGTGCCAGAAGCTTGGGCAGGAACACTGAAGCTTTCTTT
>TRBJ2-6|many|TRBV5-6|TRBD1|17
CASTSDRGRPGANVLTF
TGTGCCAGCACCTCCGACAGGGGGCGCCCCGGGGCCAACGTCCTGACTTTC
>TRBJ2-7|many|TRBV28|TRBD2|15
CASSYPGLAGYEQYF
TGTGCCAGCAGTTACCCGGGACTAGCGGGGTACGAGCAGTACTTC
>TRBJ1-1|many|TRBV7-8|-|13
CASRARVSTEAFF
TGTGCCAGCAGGGCCAGGGTGAGCACTGAAGCTTTCTTT
>TRBJ2-1|many|TRBV5-1|TRBD2|15
CASRHSGGDYNEQFF
TGCGCCAGCAGGCATAGCGGGGGGGACTACAATGAGCAGTTCTTC
>TRBJ2-5|many|TRBV20-1|-|13
CSASGVAGETQYF
TGCAGTGCTAGCGGCGTGGCGGGAGAGACCCAGTACTTC
>TRBJ2-5|many|TRBV5-1|-|15
CASSLILATQETQYF
TGCGCCAGCAGCTTGATCTTGGCAACTCAAGAGACCCAGTACTTC
>TRBJ2-1|few|TRBV29-1|-|18
CSVLPLASVDTSYNEQFF
TGCAGCGTCCTCCCATTGGCTAGCGTGGACACCTCATACAATGAGCAGTTCTTC
>TRBJ2-5|many|TRBV5-1|TRBD1|15
CASAPGVQGPQSQYF
TGCGCCAGCGCGCCCGGTGTACAGGGGCCCCAGAGCCAGTACTTC
>TRBJ2-1|many|TRBV2|-|14
CASSVRGSYNEQFF
TGTGCCAGCAGTGTCAGGGGATCCTACAATGAGCAGTTCTTC
>TRBJ1-6|few|TRBV7-2|-|16
CASSLFRAGNNSPLHF
TGTGCCAGCAGCTTGTTCAGGGCGGGGAATAATTCACCCCTCCACTTT
>TRBJ2-5|-|TRBV20-1|-|15
CSARAGPRAPETQYF
TGCAGTGCTAGAGCCGGGCCCAGGGCTCCCGAGACCCAGTACTTC
>TRBJ1-6|many|TRBV27|-|13
CASSWGLGPALHF
TGTGCCAGCAGTTGGGGCCTGGGTCCGGCCCTCCACTTT
>TRBJ1-1|-|TRBV28|-|14
CASSPLGRSTEAFF
TGTGCCAGCAGTCCATTGGGACGAAGCACTGAAGCTTTCTTT